The 15 T cell receptor beta chains given below trace back to one sample, sequenced in a study of cytotoxic CD8 clonotypes in ibrutinib-treated CLL (dated by TCRdb to about 2021). The intended sense of this specimen's time point label: 20 to 30 months on ibrutinib. Receptor libraries were prepared by the immunoSEQ multiplex PCR assay. TCRdb holds this immuneACCESS table with in-frame rearrangements only. Some clones are missing; in checked studies, unresolved V genes explain under half, and the rest has no known cause. The sample table lists about 250,000 clones, 70% of them with a count of one. The ten largest clones add up to over 15% of the sample. The specimen comprised PBMCs, sampled after 24 months of ibrutinib treatment. Source of these receptors: a human donor with chronic lymphocytic leukemia.

The rearrangement uses TRBV5-1 and TRBJ1-5, with D tentatively TRBD1 (5 bases). CDR1 is SGHRS, CDR2 YFSETQ, per germline. This CDR3 is 15 amino acids long. The V end was cut by 2 bases, the J end by 1 base, with 10 bases between. The CDR3 sequence: CASSLQPGSNQPQHF. CDR3 DNA: TGCGCCAGCAGCTTACAGCCAGGGAGCAATCAGCCCCAGCATTTT.

The gene calls are TRBV25-1 and TRBJ2-3, with TRBD1 identical over 9 bases. The CDR3 spans 16 residues. V lost 5 bases, J lost 1 base, and 7 bases stayed unmatched. Germline CDR1 is MGHDK and CDR2 is SYGVNS. CDR3 loop: CASSTSRTGGTDTQYF. In DNA form, the CDR3 reads TGTGCCAGCAGTACTTCCAGGACAGGGGGCACAGATACGCAGTATTTT.

This clone was detected only once. The CDR3 loop reads CASSSGRPSKETQYF. For the CDR3, the DNA is TGTGCCAGCAGTTCGGGCCGACCGAGCAAGGAGACCCAGTACTTC. V gene TRBV6-5 combines with J gene TRBJ2-5; D gene unclear. CDR3 length: 15 residues. Deletions cut 4 bases from V and 5 bases from J, with 17 bases between. Germline V gene data show CDR1 as MNHEY and CDR2 as SVGAGI.

The rearrangement joins TRBV2 to TRBJ1-2; D unresolved. Between the trimmed V and J ends, which lost 2 bases and 2 bases, there was a span of 12 bases. Germline assignment: CDR1 SNHLY and CDR2 FYNNEI. The CDR3 length is 15 residues. The CDR3 bases are TGTGCCAGCAGTGAACGGGCGGGTCGGAACTATGGCTACACCTTC. Its translation: CASSERAGRNYGYTF.

This chain uses TRBV25-1 with TRBJ2-2; D not certain. V lost 7 bases, J lost 2 bases, and 5 bases lay in between. CDR1 MGHDK and CDR2 SYGVNS come from the germline V gene. This CDR3 comprises 12 residues. The CDR3 sequence: CASNSNTGELFF. CDR3 nucleotides: TGTGCCAGCAACTCAAACACCGGGGAGCTGTTTTTT.

The V gene is TRBV6-5, the J gene TRBJ2-7, with a tentative D call TRBD2 (6 bases). Germline V gene data show CDR1 as MNHEY and CDR2 as SVGAGI. Between the trimmed V and J ends, which lost 0 bases and 4 bases, there was a span of 10 bases. CDR3 length: 14 residues. CDR3 sequence: CASSYSVGRYEQYF. For the CDR3, the DNA is TGTGCCAGCAGTTACTCGGTAGGGAGGTACGAGCAGTACTTC.

This clone was counted a single time. The V call is TRBV5-4, the J call TRBJ1-3; TRBD1 matches 8 bases. The CDR3 sequence is 16 residues long. Germline CDR1 SGHNT, CDR2 YYREEE (reference sequence). The trim removed 4 bases at V and 0 bases at J, leaving 6 bases unmatched. The CDR3 region is CASSMDRDPSGNTIYF. For the CDR3, the DNA is TGTGCCAGCAGCATGGACAGGGACCCCTCTGGAAACACCATATATTTT.

This sequence joins TRBV9 and TRBJ2-1; D may be TRBD2 (5 bases). The CDR3 contains 15 residues. V lost 2 bases and J lost 4, with 13 bases in between. Per the germline V gene, CDR1 is SGDLS and CDR2 is YYNGEE. Here the CDR3 reads CASSVGGAAYNEQFF. In nucleotides, the CDR3 is TGTGCCAGCAGCGTCGGCGGAGCGGCTTACAATGAGCAGTTCTTC.

This chain links TRBV6-1 with TRBJ2-1, with TRBD2 matching 9 bases. V dropped 6 bases and J dropped 6; count of bases not matched to a gene: 9. CDR1 and CDR2 from the germline V gene are MNHNS and SASEGT. CDR3 length: 15 residues. The CDR3 sequence is CASSPIAGDPNEQFF. The CDR3 DNA reads TGTGCCAGCAGCCCTATAGCGGGAGACCCCAATGAGCAGTTCTTC.

About this clone: The sample contains more than one DNA sequence encoding this CDR3. This chain uses TRBV29-1 with TRBJ1-1; the D is unclear. Germline loops: CDR1 SQVTM, CDR2 ANQGSEA. The CDR3 sequence is 11 residues long. V was pared by 4 bases and J by 1 base, with 4 bases between. Here the CDR3 reads CSVVGNTEAFF. The CDR3 nucleotides read TGCAGCGTTGTAGGGAACACTGAAGCTTTCTTT. The full variable domain, with the rest looked up from reference TRBV29-1 and TRBJ1-1, is SAVISQKPSRDICQRGTSLTIQCQVDSQVTMMFWYRQQPGQSLTLIATANQGSEATYESGFVIDKFPISRPNLTFSTLTVSNMSPEDSSIYLCSVVGNTEAFFGQGTRLTVV.

The rearrangement joins TRBV6-6 to TRBJ2-7; no clear D gene. Germline-derived CDR1 and CDR2 are MNHNY and SVGAGI (reference sequence). Between the trimmed V and J ends, which lost 10 bases and 4 bases, there was a span of 11 bases. The CDR3 contains 11 residues. The CDR3 nucleotides are TGTGCCACCAAGGGCCTGTACGAGCAGTACTTC. This encodes CATKGLYEQYF.

V gene TRBV10-3 combines with J gene TRBJ2-2; D is perhaps TRBD2 (5 bases). V was pared by 7 bases and J by 5 bases, with 14 bases between. This CDR3 contains 14 residues. In germline, CDR1 is ENHRY, CDR2 SYGVKD. The CDR3, as DNA: TGTGCCATCAATAGCGCCGCAGGTACCGGGGAGCTGTTTTTT. Residues: CAINSAAGTGELFF.

The V and J genes are TRBV9 and TRBJ1-1, with D perhaps TRBD1 (6 bases). This CDR3 contains 13 residues. V lost 0 bases, J lost 4 bases, and 7 bases lay in between. Germline CDR1 is SGDLS and CDR2 is YYNGEE. CDR3 in amino acids: CASSVGTATEAFF. DNA for the CDR3: TGTGCCAGCAGCGTAGGGACAGCCACTGAAGCTTTCTTT.

This clone was counted only a few times. Here the CDR3 reads CGGCHYGYTF. CDR3 nucleotides: TGTGGGGGCTGCCACTATGGCTACACCTTC. V is TRBV21-1 and J is TRBJ1-2; the table gives TRBD1 as D, unverified against the DNA. TRBV21-1 is tagged as a pseudogene. The CDR3 has 10 amino acids.

The genes are TRBV4-3 and TRBJ2-5, with D tentatively TRBD1 or TRBD2 (5 bases each). CDR1 and CDR2 (germline): LGHNA, YSLEER. The CDR3 extends over 13 amino acids. Deletions cut 4 bases from V and 8 bases from J, with 14 bases between. CDR3 in amino acids: CASSRDSGSTQYF. CDR3 coding DNA: TGCGCCAGCAGCCGAGATTCAGGGAGCACCCAGTACTTC.